The 17 T cell receptor beta chains presented below share a single source sample, sequenced in a study of control samples from healthy donors and cancer patients. Generated by immunoSEQ multiplex PCR, the TCRdb table keeps only in-frame clones and is missing some. The sample records 150,000 to 200,000 clones, 70% to 90% being singletons. The sequenced material came from blood. The source is a man aged 25-45 years in good health.

The rearrangement uses TRBV3-1 (or the pseudogene TRBV3-2) and TRBJ1-6; D might be TRBD1 (5 bases). This CDR3 is built from 14 residues. Looked up from germline, CDR1 is LGHDT and CDR2 is YNNKEL (reference sequence). The V end was cut by 4 bases, the J end by 6 bases, with 10 bases between. The CDR3 DNA sequence: TGTGCCAGCAGCCCAGGGAGGGTTAATTCACCCCTCCACTTT. It yields the protein CASSPGRVNSPLHF.

The chain uses TRBV23-1 and TRBJ2-3; 7 nucleotides match TRBD2. TRBV23-1 is classed as an ORF, of uncertain function. Trimming removed 4 bases from V and 4 bases from J; junction bases left unmatched: 20. The CDR3 has 19 amino acids. CDR3 bases: TGCGCCAGCAGTCTCTCGTGGGAGGGTAGGAGTGACAGAGCAGATACGCAGTATTTT. Translation: CASSLSWEGRSDRADTQYF.

The chain recombines TRBV28 with TRBJ1-5; D perhaps matches TRBD1 (6 bases). With 4 bases removed from V and 10 bases from J, the gap between germline ends came to 20 bases. The CDR3 runs 15 residues. Germline V gene data show CDR1 as MDHEN and CDR2 as SYDVKM. The CDR3 nucleotides read TGTGCCAGCAGTTCCACAGGGTTAGGTATCAACCCCCAGCATTTT. This codes for CASSSTGLGINPQHF.

V and J are TRBV5-1 and TRBJ1-5; D is perhaps TRBD1 (5 bases). Trimming pared 0 bases from V and 6 bases from J, leaving 7 bases between. This CDR3 is 13 amino acids long. Germline V gene lookup returns CDR1 SGHRS and CDR2 YFSETQ. The CDR3 DNA reads as TGCGCCAGCAGCTTGGCTGGGGGTCAGCCCCAGCATTTT. Protein sequence: CASSLAGGQPQHF.

The chain is built from TRBV19 and TRBJ1-2; D is undetermined. This CDR3 is built from 13 residues. Trimming cost V 6 bases and J 4 bases, with 12 bases left between them. Germline assignment: CDR1 LNHDA and CDR2 SQIVND (reference sequence). The DNA of the CDR3 is TGTGCCAGTAGGTCGGGGTACGGCTATGGCTACACCTTC. Its protein product is CASRSGYGYGYTF.

The chain links TRBV7-9 to TRBJ2-1, with D unclear. The CDR3 extends over 12 amino acids. Germline CDR1 reads SEHNR; CDR2 reads FQNEAQ (reference sequence). V lost 1 base to trimming and J lost 5 bases, with 3 bases between them. The CDR3 DNA follows: TGTGCCAGCAGCTTAGACAACAATGAGCAGTTCTTC. It codes for CASSLDNNEQFF.

This clone was detected only once. The CDR3 reads CASSQDGQPQHF. The CDR3, as DNA: TGTGCCAGCAGCCAGGACGGTCAGCCCCAGCATTTT. The chain uses TRBV7-9 and TRBJ1-5; D ambiguous. V was trimmed by 5 bases and J by 6 bases, leaving 8 bases between them. The CDR3 sequence is 12 residues long. CDR1 and CDR2 (germline): SEHNR, FQNEAQ (reference sequence).

The rearrangement joins TRBV27 to TRBJ2-7; D is possibly TRBD2 (6 bases). V was cut by 8 bases and J by 3 bases, with 17 bases left in between. Germline loops: CDR1 MNHEY, CDR2 SMNVEV (reference sequence). The CDR3 totals 14 residues. The CDR3 bases are TGTGCCAGCGGGAGCGGGCCTTTGTTCTACGAGCAGTACTTC. It specifies CASGSGPLFYEQYF.

This chain links TRBV5-1 with TRBJ2-7, with 8 bases aligning to TRBD2. The CDR3 spans 16 residues. The junction had 7 bases not matched to a gene; V was cut back by 1 base and J by 1 base. Looked up from germline, CDR1 is SGHRS and CDR2 is YFSETQ. CDR3 in DNA: TGCGCCAGCAGCTTGTTTCACCCGGGGGGGTCCTACGAGCAGTACTTC. It is translated as CASSLFHPGGSYEQYF.

V gene TRBV2 combines with J gene TRBJ2-5; D is perhaps TRBD1 (7 bases). V was cut by 7 bases and J by 5 bases, with 17 bases left in between. Per germline, CDR1 SNHLY and CDR2 FYNNEI. This CDR3 has 14 amino acids. For the CDR3, the DNA is TGTGCCAGCACCGAGCAGGGGGGTTTGGAGACCCAGTACTTC. It yields the protein CASTEQGGLETQYF.

The count of this clone is one. V usage is TRBV12-3 or TRBV12-4 and J usage is TRBJ2-1, with TRBD1 as a possible D gene (5 bases). This CDR3 contains 13 residues. V gave up 11 bases and J gave up 3 bases, with 14 bases separating them. In DNA, the CDR3 is TGTGCCTCCAAGGGGCAGCTCTACAATGAGCAGTTCTTC. Amino acid sequence: CASKGQLYNEQFF.

The chain uses TRBV12-3 or TRBV12-4 and TRBJ1-6, with D maybe TRBD1 (6 bases). Trimming removed 8 bases at V and 8 bases at J, with 10 bases between. The CDR3 is 12 amino acids. The CDR3 nucleotides are TGTGCCAGCCGAGGGGGTTATTCACCCCTCCACTTT. It encodes CASRGGYSPLHF.

The chain couples TRBV5-1 to TRBJ1-6, with TRBD1 as a possible D gene (6 bases). The CDR3 is 16 residues long. V shed 0 bases and J shed 7 bases, with 14 bases lying between them. From germline, CDR1 is SGHRS and CDR2 YFSETQ. The CDR3 DNA follows: TGCGCCAGCAGCTTGGCCGCGGGACACGAAAATTCACCCCTCCACTTT. As protein: CASSLAAGHENSPLHF.

This clone came up once. The chain is built from TRBV7-9 and TRBJ1-3; D remains unclear. The CDR3 is made up of 14 amino acids. CDR1 is SEHNR, CDR2 FQNEAQ, per germline (reference sequence). Trimming pared 5 bases from V and 5 bases from J, leaving 13 bases between. The CDR3 DNA sequence: TGTGCCAGCAGCCCTCGTGGGCTCAGAAACACCATATATTTT. Translating it yields CASSPRGLRNTIYF.

CDR3 sequence reads: CASSEGGQGSHEQYF. The CDR3 DNA reads as TGTGCCAGCAGTGAAGGGGGACAGGGTTCCCACGAGCAGTACTTC. The chain employs TRBV6-1 and TRBJ2-7; 9 bases fit TRBD1. The CDR3 contains 15 residues. Per the germline V gene, CDR1 is MNHNS and CDR2 is SASEGT. Unmatched junction bases numbered 6, after V lost 1 base and J lost 5 bases.

The chain employs TRBV7-6 and TRBJ2-4, with D perhaps matching TRBD2 (6 bases). With 8 bases removed from V and 5 bases from J, the gap between germline ends came to 19 bases. The germline V gene has CDR1 SGHVS and CDR2 FNYEAQ. There are 15 residues in the CDR3. In DNA, the CDR3 is TGTGCCAGCGGGGTGGGCCGGGGGATTCAAAACATTCAGTACTTC. As protein: CASGVGRGIQNIQYF.

The chain employs TRBV5-6 and TRBJ2-5; maybe TRBD2 (6 bases). Germline V gene sequence: CDR1 SGHDT, CDR2 YYEEEE. V dropped 3 bases and J dropped 5 bases, with 8 bases sitting between them. The CDR3 totals 12 residues. The CDR3 reads CASSWDLETQYF. The CDR3 DNA sequence: TGTGCCAGCAGCTGGGACTTGGAGACCCAGTACTTC.